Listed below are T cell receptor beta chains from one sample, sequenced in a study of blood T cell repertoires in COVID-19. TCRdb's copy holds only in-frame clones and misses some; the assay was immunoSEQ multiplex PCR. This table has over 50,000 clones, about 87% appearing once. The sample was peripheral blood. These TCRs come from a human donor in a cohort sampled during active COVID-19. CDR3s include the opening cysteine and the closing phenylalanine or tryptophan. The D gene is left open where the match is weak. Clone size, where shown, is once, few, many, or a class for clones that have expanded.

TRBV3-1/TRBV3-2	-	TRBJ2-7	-	CASSLGGYEQYF	TGTGCCAGCAGCCTGGGGGGCTACGAGCAGTACTTC
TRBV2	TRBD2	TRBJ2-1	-	CASTQRASGGIGYNEQFF	TGTGCCAGCACCCAGCGGGCTAGCGGGGGTATTGGGTACAATGAGCAGTTCTTC
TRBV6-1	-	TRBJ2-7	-	CASSELRSSYEQYF	TGTGCCAGCAGTGAGTTGAGGAGCTCCTACGAGCAGTACTTC
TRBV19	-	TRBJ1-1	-	CASSIPGRANTEAFF	TGTGCCAGTAGTATCCCCGGTAGAGCGAACACTGAAGCTTTCTTT
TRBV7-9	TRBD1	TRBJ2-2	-	CASSQTGGNSGELFF	TGTGCCAGCAGCCAGACAGGGGGCAATTCCGGGGAGCTGTTTTTT
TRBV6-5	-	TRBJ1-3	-	CASNLVSSGNTIYF	TGTGCCAGCAACCTAGTTAGCTCTGGAAACACCATATATTTT
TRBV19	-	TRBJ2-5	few	CASRPTGGEETQYF	TGTGCCAGTAGGCCTACAGGGGGGGAAGAGACCCAGTACTTC
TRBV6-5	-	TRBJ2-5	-	CASSREVRETQYF	TGTGCCAGCAGTAGGGAGGTTCGGGAGACCCAGTACTTC
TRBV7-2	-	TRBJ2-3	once	CASSGQPKVADTQYF	TGTGCCAGCAGCGGACAGCCTAAGGTCGCAGATACGCAGTATTTT
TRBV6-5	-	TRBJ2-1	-	CASSLDFNSYNEQFF	TGTGCCAGCAGTCTCGACTTTAACTCCTACAATGAGCAGTTCTTC
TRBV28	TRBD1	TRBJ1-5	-	CASREQGILQPQHF	TGTGCCAGCAGAGAACAGGGGATCCTTCAGCCCCAGCATTTT
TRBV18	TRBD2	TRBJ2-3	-	CASSPPRRGLAGGHVPDTQYF	TGTGCCAGCTCACCACCTCGGAGGGGACTAGCGGGGGGGCACGTACCAGATACGCAGTATTTT
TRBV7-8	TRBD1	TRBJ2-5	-	CASSWGPTGGPRVRTQYF	TGTGCCAGCAGCTGGGGGCCGACAGGGGGACCCCGGGTCAGGACCCAGTACTTC
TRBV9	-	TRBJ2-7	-	CASSVGNGRGEQYF	TGTGCCAGCAGCGTAGGTAACGGGCGGGGCGAGCAGTACTTC
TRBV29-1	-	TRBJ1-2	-	CSVDAQGEQGNGYTF	TGCAGCGTTGACGCCCAGGGAGAACAGGGAAATGGCTACACCTTC
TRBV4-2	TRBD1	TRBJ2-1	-	CASSDLTGPNEQFF	TGTGCCAGCAGCGATCTGACAGGGCCCAATGAGCAGTTCTTC
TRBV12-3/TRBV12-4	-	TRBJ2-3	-	CASLTTGTDTQYF	TGTGCCAGCCTTACCACTGGCACAGATACGCAGTATTTT
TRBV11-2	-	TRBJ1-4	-	CASSLGASREKLFF	TGTGCCAGCAGCTTAGGCGCCAGCAGGGAAAAACTGTTTTTT
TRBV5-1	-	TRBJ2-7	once	CASSTWTGSYEQYF	TGCGCCAGCAGCACTTGGACGGGGTCCTACGAGCAGTACTTC
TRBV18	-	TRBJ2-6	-	CASSASLQGSGANVLTF	TGTGCCAGCTCAGCTTCCTTGCAGGGTAGTGGGGCCAACGTCCTGACTTTC
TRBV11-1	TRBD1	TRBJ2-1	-	CASSTDRGGIQFF	TGTGCCAGCAGCACCGACAGGGGGGGAATTCAGTTCTTC
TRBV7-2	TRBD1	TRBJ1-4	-	CASSPRTGAYEKLFF	TGTGCCAGCAGCCCTCGGACAGGGGCTTACGAAAAACTGTTTTTT
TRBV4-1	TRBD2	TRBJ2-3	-	CASSRAGRGATDTQYF	TGCGCCAGCAGCCGGGCGGGGCGGGGGGCCACAGATACGCAGTATTTT
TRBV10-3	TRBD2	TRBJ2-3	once	CAISPLSGRGTDTQYF	TGTGCCATCAGCCCCCTCAGCGGGAGGGGCACAGATACGCAGTATTTT
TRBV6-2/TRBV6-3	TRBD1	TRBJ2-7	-	CASSPRQGASYEQYF	TGTGCCAGCAGTCCCCGACAGGGGGCGTCCTACGAGCAGTACTTC
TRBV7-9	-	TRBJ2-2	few	CASSRRAGSTGELFF	TGTGCCAGCAGCCGAAGAGCGGGTTCCACCGGGGAGCTGTTTTTT
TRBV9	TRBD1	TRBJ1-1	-	CASSPGQGASRTEAFF	TGTGCCAGCAGCCCGGGACAGGGGGCTTCGCGGACTGAAGCTTTCTTT
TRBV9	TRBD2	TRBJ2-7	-	CASSVSSGSSYEQYF	TGTGCCAGCAGCGTCTCGAGCGGGAGCTCCTACGAGCAGTACTTC
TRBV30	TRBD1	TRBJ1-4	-	CALGTEPTNEKLFF	TGTGCCCTAGGGACAGAACCAACTAATGAAAAACTGTTTTTT
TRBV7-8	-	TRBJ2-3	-	CASSLDGDTQYF	TGTGCCAGCAGCTTAGACGGAGATACGCAGTATTTT
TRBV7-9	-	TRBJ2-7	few	CASSSRRHPPNYEQYF	TGTGCCAGCAGCTCCCGCAGACATCCGCCGAACTACGAGCAGTACTTC
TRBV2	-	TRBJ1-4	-	CASRPGKDEKLFF	TGTGCCAGCCGACCCGGGAAGGATGAAAAACTGTTTTTT
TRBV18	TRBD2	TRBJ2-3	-	CASSALPPTSGGAGDTQYF	TGTGCCAGCTCAGCACTCCCGCCGACTAGCGGGGGGGCCGGGGATACGCAGTATTTT
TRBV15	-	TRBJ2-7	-	CATSRDQGGPPYEQYF	TGTGCCACCAGCAGAGATCAGGGGGGCCCCCCCTACGAGCAGTACTTC
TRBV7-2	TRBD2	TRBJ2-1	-	CASSLYYAGGPYNEQFF	TGTGCCAGCAGCCTTTACTACGCGGGAGGGCCCTACAATGAGCAGTTCTTC
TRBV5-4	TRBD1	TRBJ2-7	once	CASSRDRGDEQYF	TGTGCCAGCAGCCGGGACAGGGGTGACGAGCAGTACTTC
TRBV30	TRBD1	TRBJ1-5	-	CAWSAGGNQPQHF	TGTGCCTGGAGTGCAGGGGGGAATCAGCCCCAGCATTTT
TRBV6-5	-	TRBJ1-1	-	CASGREGTEAFF	TGTGCCAGCGGCCGGGAGGGCACTGAAGCTTTCTTT
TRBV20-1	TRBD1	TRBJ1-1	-	CSAGTGTEAFF	TGCAGTGCCGGGACAGGCACTGAAGCTTTCTTT
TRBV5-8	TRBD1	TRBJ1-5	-	CASSLGEGRGLGRNQPQHF	TGTGCCAGCAGCTTGGGCGAGGGCAGGGGGCTAGGTCGCAATCAGCCCCAGCATTTT
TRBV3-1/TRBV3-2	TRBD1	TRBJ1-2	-	CASTGQGGRNYGYTF	TGTGCCAGCACAGGACAGGGGGGTCGCAACTATGGCTACACCTTC
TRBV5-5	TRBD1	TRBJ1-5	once	CASTRSGGNGQPQHF	TGTGCCAGCACCCGCTCAGGGGGGAACGGTCAGCCCCAGCATTTT